This entry concerns a single T cell receptor beta chain. Its specific antigen is unknown. No quality values exist for individual bases; no much larger clone is one base distant. To prepare the library, the immunoSEQ multiplex PCR assay was applied. The table was pulled from immuneACCESS by TCRdb, which kept in-frame rearrangements only. Such tables lose some clones; where checked, under half of the loss comes from unresolved V genes, and the rest has no known cause. The sample profile shows approximately 81,000 clones; almost 96% of them were found once. The ten largest make up roughly 0.4% of the sample. These data belong to a study of technical replicates of blood from four donors (dated by TCRdb to the late 2010s). The germline V gene sets CDR1 to MNHEY and CDR2 to SVGAGI. The germline V end is reduced by 10 bases and the J end by 4 bases; junction bases left unmatched: 3. The CDR3 numbers 12 residues from cysteine through phenylalanine. Only the CDR3 region is kept as DNA, spanning 36 bases read in frame from base 1.

The sample consisted of T cells isolated from PBMCs. This TCR was sampled from a human donor in good health. The sequence links TRBV6-5 to TRBJ1-1; 10 central nucleotides agree with TRBD1. The CDR3: CATRDRGTEAFF. The nucleotide sequence is given as TGTGCCACCAGGGACAGGGGCACTGAAGCTTTCTTT.